Listed below are T cell receptor beta chains from one sample, sequenced in a study of blood T cell repertoires in COVID-19. Data came from immunoSEQ multiplex PCR; TCRdb stores just in-frame clones and leaves some out. The sample holds about 150,000 clones, 79% seen once. Sequenced input: peripheral blood. All receptors derive from a man aged 50-59 years with active or convalescent COVID-19. Both conserved end residues are part of each CDR3. A D gene is named only where the DNA matches it firmly. For some rows the clone size is stated as once, few or many, or as a class when expanded; others skip it.

DNA	CDR3	length	D	size	V	J
TGTGCCAGCACCACAAACCCCAATAGCAATCAGCCCCAGCATTTT	CASTTNPNSNQPQHF	15	.	.	TRBV21-1	TRBJ1-5
TGTGCCAGCAGTTTATTTGCGGAGCAGTACTTC	CASSLFAEQYF	11	.	.	TRBV28	TRBJ2-7
TGTGCCTGGAGTTGGCCAGGGGAAGAAAAACTGTTTTTT	CAWSWPGEEKLFF	13	.	once	TRBV30	TRBJ1-4
TGTGCCAGCAGCCCCGGGGGAGATACGCAGTATTTT	CASSPGGDTQYF	12	.	few	TRBV7-2	TRBJ2-3
TGTGCCAGCAGACAGGGGGAATTGAACACTGAAGCTTTCTTT	CASRQGELNTEAFF	14	TRBD1	.	TRBV27	TRBJ1-1
TGTGCCAGCAGCCTCGGACTAGCGGGAGAGACCCAGTACTTC	CASSLGLAGETQYF	14	TRBD2	.	TRBV11-2	TRBJ2-5
TGCAGCGCTCCAGAGGGCGGAGAGACCCAGTACTTC	CSAPEGGETQYF	12	.	.	TRBV29-1	TRBJ2-5
TGTGCCAGCAGCCGGTCCCGTTCATTTTACGAGCAGTACTTC	CASSRSRSFYEQYF	14	.	.	TRBV7-2	TRBJ2-7
TGCGCCAGCAAAGGACAGGGGAATGAGCAGTTCTTC	CASKGQGNEQFF	12	TRBD1	.	TRBV10-2	TRBJ2-1
TGTGCCAGCAGCTTGCATAGCGGGAGAGAAGAGACCCAGTACTTC	CASSLHSGREETQYF	15	TRBD2	.	TRBV11-2	TRBJ2-5
TGTGCCAGCAGCCTATACCTTAGCGGGAGGGGAGATACGCAGTATTTT	CASSLYLSGRGDTQYF	16	TRBD2	.	TRBV5-6	TRBJ2-3
TGTGCCAGCAGCCAAACAGCAACAGATACGCAGTATTTT	CASSQTATDTQYF	13	.	few	TRBV14	TRBJ2-3
TGTGCCAGCAGCTCCGGCTACAATGAGCAGTTCTTC	CASSSGYNEQFF	12	.	.	TRBV7-3	TRBJ2-1
TGTGCCAGCAGCCCCCGGACTAGCGGGATAAGCACAGATACGCAGTATTTT	CASSPRTSGISTDTQYF	17	TRBD2	.	TRBV6-2/TRBV6-3	TRBJ2-3
TGTGCCAGTAGTTCTCCCAGGGACAGGGGGAGCAATCAGCCCCAGCATTTT	CASSSPRDRGSNQPQHF	17	TRBD1	.	TRBV19	TRBJ1-5
TGTGCCAGCAGCTTCTCTAGCGGTTACTCCTACGAGCAGTACTTC	CASSFSSGYSYEQYF	15	TRBD2	.	TRBV7-3	TRBJ2-7
TGTGCCAGCTGGTTGGTTTCCGGGACTGAAGCTTTCTTT	CASWLVSGTEAFF	13	.	.	TRBV27	TRBJ1-1
TGTGCCAGTAGTATAGGGGCCGGGATTTACACTGAAGCTTTCTTT	CASSIGAGIYTEAFF	15	.	once	TRBV19	TRBJ1-1
TGTGCCAGCAGTCCAATGCCCCCCCAGCGGAACGAGCAGTACTTC	CASSPMPPQRNEQYF	15	.	few	TRBV25-1	TRBJ2-7
TGTGCCAGCAGCCCCAGACAGGGGAACACTGAAGCTTTCTTT	CASSPRQGNTEAFF	14	TRBD1	.	TRBV13	TRBJ1-1
TGTGCCAGCAAATCGGGACTAGCGGAAGAGACCCAGTACTTC	CASKSGLAEETQYF	14	TRBD2	.	TRBV2	TRBJ2-5
TGTGCCAGCAGCTTAGATCAGGTCACAGATACGCAGTATTTT	CASSLDQVTDTQYF	14	.	.	TRBV7-8	TRBJ2-3
TGTGCCAGCAGCTTAGCCGAGAGGGCCACTGAAGCTTTCTTT	CASSLAERATEAFF	14	.	.	TRBV7-9	TRBJ1-1
TGTGCCAGCAGTTGGGGACAGACCTCTGGAAACACCATATATTTT	CASSWGQTSGNTIYF	15	TRBD1	.	TRBV28	TRBJ1-3
TGCAGCGTCGCGGGAGGACAGAGGATAGATACGCAGTATTTT	CSVAGGQRIDTQYF	14	TRBD2	.	TRBV29-1	TRBJ2-3
TGTGCCAGCAGCAAATTATCGACAGGGGAGGGAAACACCATATATTTT	CASSKLSTGEGNTIYF	16	TRBD1	.	TRBV9	TRBJ1-3
TGTGCCAGCAGCCCCGGGACTAGCGGTGGCACAGATACGCAGTATTTT	CASSPGTSGGTDTQYF	16	TRBD2	once	TRBV7-3	TRBJ2-3
TGTGCCAGCAGTTTGCAGAACTATGGCTACACCTTC	CASSLQNYGYTF	12	.	once	TRBV28	TRBJ1-2
TGTGCCAGCAGCGTAGAGGGGGATGACAGGGGGTTAGCCAAAAACATTCAGTACTTC	CASSVEGDDRGLAKNIQYF	19	TRBD1	.	TRBV9	TRBJ2-4
TGTGCCAGCATCCCGGGGGGCTCTGGAAACACCATATATTTT	CASIPGGSGNTIYF	14	.	.	TRBV28	TRBJ1-3
TGTGCCAGCAGCTACGGGGTGCTTGAGCAGTTCTTC	CASSYGVLEQFF	12	.	once	TRBV11-1	TRBJ2-1
TGTGCCATCACCGACAGGGATAATTCACCCCTCCACTTT	CAITDRDNSPLHF	13	TRBD1	few	TRBV10-3	TRBJ1-6
TGTGCCAGCAGTCTACAGGTCCTCTCTGGGGCCAACGTCCTGACTTTC	CASSLQVLSGANVLTF	16	.	.	TRBV7-2	TRBJ2-6
TGCAGCGCTCGGGGGGCAGAAGAGACCCAGTACTTC	CSARGAEETQYF	12	.	few	TRBV29-1	TRBJ2-5
TGCAGTGCTAGTCACTACGAGCAGTACTTC	CSASHYEQYF	10	.	few	TRBV20-1	TRBJ2-7
TGCGCCAGCAGCACCAGGGGTGACAATGAGCAGTTCTTC	CASSTRGDNEQFF	13	.	once	TRBV5-1	TRBJ2-1
TGTGCCAGCAGCTTAAGGGGCGCGAACACTGAAGCTTTCTTT	CASSLRGANTEAFF	14	.	.	TRBV7-9	TRBJ1-1
TGTGCCAGCAGTTTATCATTAGGGGGCTATAGCAATCAGCCCCAGCATTTT	CASSLSLGGYSNQPQHF	17	TRBD1	.	TRBV28	TRBJ1-5
TGTGCCAGCAGCTCACGGGACAGGTACTCCTACGAGCAGTACTTC	CASSSRDRYSYEQYF	15	TRBD1	.	TRBV7-9	TRBJ2-7
TGTGCCACCAGTGATCCGTGGCGGGGCCAAATCTTC	CATSDPWRGQIF	12	.	.	TRBV24-1	TRBJ2-1
TGTGCCAGTAGTATAAAATTACAAGATACGCAGTATTTT	CASSIKLQDTQYF	13	.	.	TRBV19	TRBJ2-3
TGTGCCAGCAGTTTATTTACAGTAAACACCGGGGAGCTGTTTTTT	CASSLFTVNTGELFF	15	.	.	TRBV27	TRBJ2-2
TGCAGCGTTGTTGGGGGCGGGGAGACCCAGTACTTC	CSVVGGGETQYF	12	.	.	TRBV29-1	TRBJ2-5
TGTGCCAGCAGCTTAGAAAGGGGGTACCAAGAGACCCAGTACTTC	CASSLERGYQETQYF	15	.	few	TRBV7-2	TRBJ2-5
TGTGCCAGCTCACCACCTAACGGACGGGGCTCTGGGGCCAACGTCCTGACTTTC	CASSPPNGRGSGANVLTF	18	.	.	TRBV18	TRBJ2-6
TGTGCCAGCAGTTACTCTCGAGGGGGTATTGAAGCTTTCTTT	CASSYSRGGIEAFF	14	.	.	TRBV6-5	TRBJ1-1
TGTGCCAGCTCACAACCGGGACAGGGGGCAGTAGGCAATCAGCCCCAGCATTTT	CASSQPGQGAVGNQPQHF	18	TRBD1	.	TRBV18	TRBJ1-5
TGTGCCAGCAGCTACGTAGCTCTCAATGAGCAGTTCTTC	CASSYVALNEQFF	13	.	.	TRBV5-4	TRBJ2-1
TGTGCCAGCAGCCCGCTGTGGGGGGATGAGCAGTTCTTC	CASSPLWGDEQFF	13	.	.	TRBV7-8	TRBJ2-1
TGTGCCAGCAGCCCGGGGGACAGGAGGGTCCTTTATGGCTACACCTTC	CASSPGDRRVLYGYTF	16	TRBD1	once	TRBV5-5	TRBJ1-2
TGTGCCAGCACCTCGGGCGGGGCGGGAGAAGCTTTCTTT	CASTSGGAGEAFF	13	.	.	TRBV13	TRBJ1-1
TGTGCCAGCAGCTTTGGGAGCTCCTACGAGCAGTACTTC	CASSFGSSYEQYF	13	.	.	TRBV7-8	TRBJ2-7
TGTGCCAGCAGTTTATCACAGGGTGAAGCTTTCTTT	CASSLSQGEAFF	12	.	once	TRBV27	TRBJ1-1
TGTGCCAGCAGCGCAAGGACTAGCGGGAGTACCGAGCAGTACTTC	CASSARTSGSTEQYF	15	TRBD2	.	TRBV9	TRBJ2-7
TGTGCCAGCAGCCCCGAACTAGCGGGAGCAGATACGCAGTATTTT	CASSPELAGADTQYF	15	TRBD2	few	TRBV5-4	TRBJ2-3